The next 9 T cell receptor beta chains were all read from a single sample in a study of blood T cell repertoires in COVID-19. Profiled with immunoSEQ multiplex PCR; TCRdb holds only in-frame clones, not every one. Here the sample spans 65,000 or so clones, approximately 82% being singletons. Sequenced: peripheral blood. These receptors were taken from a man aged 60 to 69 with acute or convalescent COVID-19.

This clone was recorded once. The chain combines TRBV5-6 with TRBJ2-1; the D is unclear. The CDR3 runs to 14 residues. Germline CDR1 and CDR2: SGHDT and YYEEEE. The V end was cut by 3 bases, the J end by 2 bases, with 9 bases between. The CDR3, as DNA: TGTGCCAGCAGCTCACAAATCCCCTACAATGAGCAGTTCTTC. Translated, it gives CASSSQIPYNEQFF.

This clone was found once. Here the CDR3 DNA reads TGTGCCACCCACTCGGACAGCTATAGCAATCAGCCCCAGCATTTT. It yields the protein CATHSDSYSNQPQHF. The rearrangement links TRBV19 to TRBJ1-5, with D possibly matching TRBD1 (6 bases). The CDR3 runs 15 residues. V lost 10 bases and J 0 bases, leaving 16 bases between the germline ends. CDR1 and CDR2 from the germline V gene are LNHDA and SQIVND (reference sequence).

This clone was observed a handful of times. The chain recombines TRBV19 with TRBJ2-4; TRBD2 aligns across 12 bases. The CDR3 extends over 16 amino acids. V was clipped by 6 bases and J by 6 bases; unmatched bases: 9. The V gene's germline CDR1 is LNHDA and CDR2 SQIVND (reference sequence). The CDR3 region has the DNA TGTGCCAGTAGGCGACTAGCGGGAGCCGCGGGAAACATTCAGTACTTC. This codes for CASRRLAGAAGNIQYF. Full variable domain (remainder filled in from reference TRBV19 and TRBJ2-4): DGGITQSPKYLFRKEGQNVTLSCEQNLNHDAMYWYRQDPGQGLRLIYYSQIVNDFQKGDIAEGYSVSREKKESFPLTVTSAQKNPTAFYLCASRRLAGAAGNIQYFGAGTRLSVL.

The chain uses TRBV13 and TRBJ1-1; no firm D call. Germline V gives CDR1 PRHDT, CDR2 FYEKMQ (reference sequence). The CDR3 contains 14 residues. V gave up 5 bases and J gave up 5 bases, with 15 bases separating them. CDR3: CASSLRLRRTEAFF. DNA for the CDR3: TGTGCCAGCAGCCTCCGACTCCGGAGGACTGAAGCTTTCTTT.

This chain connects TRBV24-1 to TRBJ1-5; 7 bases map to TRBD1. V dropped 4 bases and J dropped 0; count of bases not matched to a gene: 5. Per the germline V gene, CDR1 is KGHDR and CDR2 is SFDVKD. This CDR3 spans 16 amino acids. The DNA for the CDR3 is TGTGCCACCAGTGACCCCAGACAGGGTAGCAATCAGCCCCAGCATTTT. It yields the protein CATSDPRQGSNQPQHF.

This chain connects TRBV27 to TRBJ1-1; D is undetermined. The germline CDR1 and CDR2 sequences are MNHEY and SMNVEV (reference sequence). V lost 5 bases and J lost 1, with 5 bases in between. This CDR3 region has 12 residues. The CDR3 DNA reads TGTGCCAGCAGTCATTGGAACACTGAAGCTTTCTTT. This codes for CASSHWNTEAFF.

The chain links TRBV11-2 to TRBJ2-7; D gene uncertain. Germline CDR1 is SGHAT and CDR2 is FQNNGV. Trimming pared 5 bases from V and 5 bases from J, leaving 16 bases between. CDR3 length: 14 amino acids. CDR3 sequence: CASSPSTTLNEQYF. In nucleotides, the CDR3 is TGTGCCAGCAGCCCCTCAACCACTTTGAACGAGCAGTACTTC.

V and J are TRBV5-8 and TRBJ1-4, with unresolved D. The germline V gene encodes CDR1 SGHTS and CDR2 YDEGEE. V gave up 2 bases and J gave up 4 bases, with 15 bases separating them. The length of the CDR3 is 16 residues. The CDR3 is CASSFRGQNFNEKLFF. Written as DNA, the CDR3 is TGTGCCAGCAGCTTTCGCGGGCAGAACTTTAATGAAAAACTGTTTTTT.

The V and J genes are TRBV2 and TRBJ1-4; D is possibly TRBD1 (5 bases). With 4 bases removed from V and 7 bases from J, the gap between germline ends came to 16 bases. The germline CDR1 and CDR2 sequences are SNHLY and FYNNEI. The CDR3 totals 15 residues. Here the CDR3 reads CASSVLGQGSEKLFF. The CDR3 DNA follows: TGTGCCAGCAGTGTGCTTGGACAAGGTAGTGAAAAACTGTTTTTT.